Listed below are T cell receptor beta chains from one sample, sequenced in a study of blood T cell repertoires in COVID-19. The assay was immunoSEQ multiplex PCR, and TCRdb's table has in-frame clones only and misses some. This table has tens of thousands of clones, about two thirds appearing once. Sequencing was done on a sample of peripheral blood. Source of these receptors: a woman aged 55-70 years in a cohort sampled during active or convalescent COVID-19. CDR3s include the opening cysteine and the closing phenylalanine or tryptophan. A D gene is named only where the DNA matches it firmly. Clone size is shown for a subset of rows, as once, few, many or a class of expanded clone.

v_gene,d_gene,abundance,j_gene,CDR3nt,CDR3aa
TRBV5-1,TRBD1,NA,TRBJ1-1,TGCGCCAGCAGCTTACAGGGGGAAGCTTTCTTT,CASSLQGEAFF
TRBV7-9,NA,once,TRBJ2-5,TGTGCCAGCAGCTTAGGACCCAAGGACAACCAAGAGACCCAGTACTTC,CASSLGPKDNQETQYF
TRBV4-1,NA,once,TRBJ2-1,TGCGCCAGCAGCCAAGAAAAGACAGGTAATGAGCAGTTCTTC,CASSQEKTGNEQFF
TRBV4-1,TRBD1,NA,TRBJ1-6,TGCGCCAGCAGCCAAGACAAGGCGGAGGACAGGGGTAATTCACCCCTCCACTTT,CASSQDKAEDRGNSPLHF
TRBV28,NA,NA,TRBJ1-5,TGTGCCAGCAGTTTATTGGCGGGGCCCCAGCCCCAGCATTTT,CASSLLAGPQPQHF
TRBV14,NA,NA,TRBJ2-1,TGTGCCAGCAGCCAATCGAGAGGGCTGAGGCAGTTCTTC,CASSQSRGLRQFF
TRBV9,NA,once,TRBJ1-2,TGTGCCAGCAGCGTAGGCTACAGGGCTCTCTATGGCTACACCTTC,CASSVGYRALYGYTF
TRBV19,NA,NA,TRBJ1-1,TGTGCCAGTCGCCGGGGGTTTACTGAAGCTTTCTTT,CASRRGFTEAFF
TRBV4-1,TRBD2,NA,TRBJ2-1,TGCGCCAGCAGCCAAGATAGCGGGCCCACTCCAAATGAGCAGTTCTTC,CASSQDSGPTPNEQFF
TRBV7-8,NA,few,TRBJ1-5,TGTGCCAGCAGCTTGGGTCAGGGGACGGGGAGCAATCAGCCCCAGCATTTT,CASSLGQGTGSNQPQHF
TRBV6-6,TRBD1,once,TRBJ2-5,TGTGCCAGCAGTCGGACAGGGGCCCAAGAGACCCAGTACTTC,CASSRTGAQETQYF
TRBV2,TRBD1,NA,TRBJ1-1,TGTGCCACCGGGGGACAGGCGAACACTGAAGCTTTCTTT,CATGGQANTEAFF
TRBV6-6,TRBD1,NA,TRBJ1-5,TGTGCCAGCAGTTACATCCCGGGACAGGGTTATCAGCCCCAGCATTTT,CASSYIPGQGYQPQHF
TRBV6-5,TRBD1,few,TRBJ1-3,TGTGCCAGCAGGTCCACAGGGGGCAGTGGAAACACCATATATTTT,CASRSTGGSGNTIYF
TRBV18,NA,NA,TRBJ1-1,TGTGCCAGCTCTCTCAGGGGTGCCACTGAAGCTTTCTTT,CASSLRGATEAFF
TRBV4-1,TRBD1,few,TRBJ1-1,TGCGCCAGCAGCCAAGGGGACAGACGGGTGACGGGGAACACTGAAGCTTTCTTT,CASSQGDRRVTGNTEAFF
TRBV4-1,NA,many,TRBJ2-7,TGCGCCAGCAGCCAAGGAGACAGGACAACCTACGAGCAGTACTTC,CASSQGDRTTYEQYF
TRBV18,NA,once,TRBJ1-2,TGTGCCAGCTCGGCGGGGGACGGCGGTTATGGCTACACCTTC,CASSAGDGGYGYTF
TRBV18,NA,NA,TRBJ2-1,TGTGCCAGCTCACCTCGGGATTCCTACAATGAGCAGTTCTTC,CASSPRDSYNEQFF
TRBV29-1,NA,NA,TRBJ2-5,TGCAGCGTTGTATGGGAGGAGGAGACCCAGTACTTC,CSVVWEEETQYF
TRBV27,TRBD2,NA,TRBJ2-7,TGTGCCAGCAGGCTAGCGGGGCCGTCCTACGAGCAGTACTTC,CASRLAGPSYEQYF
TRBV12-5,NA,NA,TRBJ2-3,TGTGCTAGTGGTTTGGACAGGGCCTACACAGATACGCAGTATTTT,CASGLDRAYTDTQYF
TRBV28,NA,NA,TRBJ1-1,TGTGCCAGCATCCGGGAGATGAACACTGAAGCTTTCTTT,CASIREMNTEAFF
TRBV19,NA,NA,TRBJ1-4,TGTGCCAGTAGCCCCAGCCCCACGGGACTAATCACACCAACTAATGAAAAACTGTTTTTT,CASSPSPTGLITPTNEKLFF
TRBV5-1,TRBD1,NA,TRBJ1-3,TGCGCCAGCAGCTTAGTGACAGGGGGGTCGAGCTCTGGAAACACCATATATTTT,CASSLVTGGSSSGNTIYF
TRBV6-6,TRBD1,NA,TRBJ1-4,TGTGCCAGCAGTTATGCAGGGGGCTATGAAAAACTGTTTTTT,CASSYAGGYEKLFF
TRBV15,NA,NA,TRBJ2-5,TGTGCCACCAGCAGAGCATCCCTAGGGGAAGAGACCCAGTACTTC,CATSRASLGEETQYF
TRBV3-1/TRBV3-2,NA,NA,TRBJ1-6,TGTGCCAGCAGCCAAGTGAGGAATTCACCCCTCCACTTT,CASSQVRNSPLHF
TRBV5-4,NA,NA,TRBJ1-1,TGTGCCAGCAGCTCCGGGGGCGCGGGAGTCACTGAAGCTTTCTTT,CASSSGGAGVTEAFF
TRBV27,NA,once,TRBJ2-5,TGTGCCAGCAGTACAACAGACAGCGACCAAGAGACCCAGTACTTC,CASSTTDSDQETQYF
TRBV5-4,NA,few,TRBJ2-3,TGTGCCAGCAGCCCGGGGGGCGGGAGATTACCAGATACGCAGTATTTT,CASSPGGGRLPDTQYF
TRBV4-1,TRBD2,NA,TRBJ2-5,TGCGCCAGCAGCCAAGGGGCGACTAGCGGGGGGTCGGAGACCCAGTACTTC,CASSQGATSGGSETQYF
TRBV4-2,NA,NA,TRBJ2-3,TGTGCCAGCAGCCAAGAATTAGCTAGCGGCACAGATACGCAGTATTTT,CASSQELASGTDTQYF
TRBV2,NA,NA,TRBJ2-7,TGTGCCAGCAGTGACGCGTCGAGAACCTACGAGCAGTACTTC,CASSDASRTYEQYF
TRBV29-1,NA,NA,TRBJ2-5,TGCAGCGGTGCAGAAGAGACCCAGTACTTC,CSGAEETQYF
TRBV27,TRBD2,once,TRBJ2-3,TGTGCCAGCAGGACGACTAGCGGGGGGGCGGATACGCAGTATTTT,CASRTTSGGADTQYF
TRBV6-6,NA,few,TRBJ2-3,TGTGCCAGCAGACGGGGGGCCCGCACAGATACGCAGTATTTT,CASRRGARTDTQYF
TRBV20-1,NA,NA,TRBJ2-3,TGCAGTGCTAGTAGAGCGGGCGCGGTCATACAAACAGATACGCAGTATTTT,CSASRAGAVIQTDTQYF
TRBV23-1,TRBD2,few,TRBJ2-3,TGCGCCAGCAGTCAAAATGCCCTAGCGGCGGAGGGAGGCACAGATACGCAGTATTTT,CASSQNALAAEGGTDTQYF
TRBV4-2,TRBD2,once,TRBJ2-1,TGTGCCAGCAGCAACTCTAGCGGGGGGTCTCGCAATGAGCAGTTCTTC,CASSNSSGGSRNEQFF
TRBV10-3,NA,NA,TRBJ2-5,TGTGCCATCAGCGACAGGAGCCTCGTTGGGACCCAGTACTTC,CAISDRSLVGTQYF
TRBV6-5,NA,NA,TRBJ2-7,TGTGCCAGCAAACCAGGGGATACCTACGAGCAGTACTTC,CASKPGDTYEQYF
TRBV24-1,NA,NA,TRBJ2-1,TGTGCCACCACGGGGGGCCAATACAATGAGCAGTTCTTC,CATTGGQYNEQFF
TRBV21-1,NA,NA,TRBJ2-2,TGTGCCAGCAATCATAAAAGGTCAGCAGGGGGCATGGGCACCGGGGAGCTGTTTTTT,CASNHKRSAGGMGTGELFF
TRBV27,TRBD1,once,TRBJ1-1,TGTGCCAGCAGTCCGTCGACAGGGGTGAACACTGAAGCTTTCTTT,CASSPSTGVNTEAFF
TRBV3-1/TRBV3-2,NA,few,TRBJ1-1,TGTGCCAGCAGCCTAACTTTAGAGACTGAAGCTTTCTTT,CASSLTLETEAFF
TRBV7-9,NA,NA,TRBJ2-5,TGTGCCAGCAGTTATCAGGGGCCCCAAGAGACCCAGTACTTC,CASSYQGPQETQYF
TRBV2,TRBD1,NA,TRBJ1-6,TGTGCCAGCAGTGAAAGGACAGGGTATAATTCACCCCTCCACTTT,CASSERTGYNSPLHF
TRBV20-1,NA,NA,TRBJ1-2,TGCAGTGCTAGTGTCCGGAACTATGGCTACACCTTC,CSASVRNYGYTF
TRBV5-4,NA,NA,TRBJ1-2,TGTGCCAGCAGCCCGGAACAGGACTATGGCTACACCTTC,CASSPEQDYGYTF
TRBV7-8,NA,once,TRBJ1-6,TGTGCCAGCAGCTTAGGACAGATTCATTCACCCCTCCACTTT,CASSLGQIHSPLHF
TRBV12-2,NA,NA,TRBJ1-4,TGTGCAAGTCGCTCCCCAGTTTACAGGGTACCACTTTGTGAAAAACTGTTTTTT,CASRSPVYRVPLCEKLFF